The clone carrying this T cell receptor (beta chain) was recorded a few times. What it binds is not known. Sequencing used immunoSEQ multiplex PCR; TCRdb keeps in-frame clones, though not all of them. Of hundreds of thousands of clones listed, roughly 90% are singletons. Noted treatment: about 20 received Ad26.COV2.S at low or high dose, single or two shots; about 5 received placebo; per-sample allocation not given. On day 63 after the first injection, vaccine and placebo recipients gave samples. The data derive from a study of Ad26.COV2.S vaccination and SARS-CoV-2 variants. Study-level information: Ad26.COV2.S arm of COV1001 included the donor. Study results and limitations: TCR breadth and depth estimates may have understated total T cell responses.

CDR3 length: 14 amino acids. The germline gives CDR1 KGHSH, CDR2 LQKENI. V was trimmed by 4 bases and J by 2 bases, leaving 11 bases between them. The sample here was peripheral blood, taken in a trial of Ad26.COV2.S vaccine versus placebo. This receptor was taken from a person aged 18 to 59 who received the Ad26.COV2.S COVID-19 vaccine or a placebo. The V gene is TRBV18, the J gene TRBJ1-1; D perhaps matches TRBD1 (6 bases). CDR3 DNA sequence: TGTGCCAGCTCACACGACAGGCAAAACACTGAAGCTTTCTTT. This gives the protein CASSHDRQNTEAFF.